A single TCR beta chain is shown here with its context. Its antigen remains unidentified. This sample is part of a study of cytomegalovirus exposure and HLA in healthy donors. Notes on the study in general: In a later analysis, TCR beta V- and J-gene trimming showed a link to a missense DCLRE1C variant. Previous analysis showed most TCR beta V segments were productive about 90% or about 30% of the time.

CDR3 length: 17 amino acids. The V and J ends lost 3 bases and 8 bases respectively, with 25 bases between them. In germline, CDR1 is SGHAT, CDR2 FQNNGV. The PCR employed 60 Vbeta primers together with 13 Jbeta primers. Repertoires were generated with immunoSEQ multiplex PCR, while TCRdb's copy carries only in-frame clones and drops some. There are roughly 55,000 clones in the sample; around 80% occur only once, and 2.5% lies in the top ten. Sequencing was carried out using PBMCs. The receptor's source is a boy between 5 and 17 years old in good health and CMV-seropositive. This chain connects TRBV11-2 to TRBJ1-2, with D possibly TRBD1 on 5 matching bases. In DNA form, the CDR3 reads TGTGCCAGCAGCTTTATTTGGGGGAGACTAGGGGTGAAGGGCTACACCTTC. It yields the protein CASSFIWGRLGVKGYTF.